The source of this T cell receptor (beta chain) is a study of T-cell memory formation after mild COVID-19 (dated by TCRdb to the early 2020s). With respect to the entire study: TCR sequence clusters from the two donors were largely donor specific. T-cell clones expanding and contracting after mild COVID-19 in a couple of donors were tracked by longitudinal TCRalpha and TCRbeta repertoire sequencing. The cohort was made up of two young adult volunteers, one female and one male, who were previously healthy. What the study reported, not specific to this receptor: Clones contracting from day 15 to 85 had balanced CD4/CD8 phenotypes, while a second wave expanding from day 15 to 37 was biased towards CD4+. Only two mild cases were covered by the study, and larger cohorts that include severe cases with pre-infection samples were considered necessary. SARS-CoV-2 specificity of the second-wave clones peaking on day 37 was not confirmed. Some responding clones were found in pre-infection memory, which suggests that pre-existing cross-reactive memory T cells took part in the SARS-CoV-2 response. Contracting CD4+ clones turned up mainly in the CM and EM memory subsets, whereas EMRA was where CD8+ clones were enriched.

On this clonotype itself: Its antigen is not yet known. Base qualities are not at hand, and no much larger clone is one base apart.

Sequencing instrument: Illumina NovaSeq 6000. TCRalpha and TCRbeta cDNA libraries were constructed by 5'RACE with constant-segment primers, with sample barcodes and unique molecular identifiers being introduced. RNA was extracted from every sample with Trizol reagent. The libraries were amplified in two PCR steps, and the second step added a second sample barcode and Illumina TruSeq adapters. Sequencing of the libraries was done on an Illumina NovaSeq, producing 2 x 150 bp paired-end reads. In the original analysis: Reads were demultiplexed and collapsed into UMI-guided consensus sequences with migec v1.2.7. Using mixcr v2.1.11, the UMI consensuses were aligned to TRA and TRB V and J templates and assembled into clonotypes. Expanded or contracted clonotypes were those called significant by both edgeR and NoisET, with noise models trained on biological replicates. For edgeR calls, the thresholds were a false discovery rate-adjusted p below 0.01 and a log2 fold-change of 1. PCA with hierarchical clustering of max-normalized trajectories of the 1000 most abundant clonotypes was used as exploratory dynamics analysis. Separately sequenced CD4+ and CD8+ repertoires were used to assign the CD4 or CD8 phenotype of responding clones. TCRdb itself trimmed the public reads at Q25 with fastp, ran MiXCR and retained productive beta chains. CDR3 protein sequences are deduplicated, and each keeps its most common genes and DNA. The V and J calls and clone size are TCRdb's, not the authors'. The sample has about 110,000 distinct CDR3 sequences on record, 9.5% to 15% of them singletons. 27% of the sample lies in the top ten.

CDR1 is given as WSHSY and CDR2 as SAAADI, both from the germline V gene. V is reduced by 2 bases and J by 4 bases, leaving a spacing of 14 bases between them. The CDR3, cysteine through phenylalanine, is 15 amino acids long. Solely the CDR3 DNA is kept, with 45 bases framed from the first base. Ficoll-Paque density gradient centrifugation was the method used to isolate PBMCs. The sequence derives from an adult woman who had mild COVID-19 (a few samples of this study predate the infection). The sample titles of this study are shuffled in the database, so cell type and time point are left out; the donor was told from shared clones. What was sequenced was PBMCs or a T cell subset sorted from them (not recorded which). The chain uses TRBV10-2 and TRBJ2-5, with a tentative D gene TRBD2 over 5 matching bases. The nucleotide sequence reads as follows: TGCGCCAGCAGTGAGCACAGAGGGTTCGGAGAGACCCAGTACTTC. This is translated as CASSEHRGFGETQYF.